The clone carrying this T cell receptor beta chain occurred many times. Antigen specificity is unknown. The CDR3 has 13 residues. Trimming removed 5 bases from V and 6 bases from J; junction bases left unmatched: 4. The germline V gene has CDR1 MNHNS and CDR2 SASEGT. For ophthalmopathy patients, the Clinical Activity Score was at least 3 and the NOSPECS grade at least 4; duration was under 3 months. Thyroid ultrasound, orbital computed tomography, clinical symptoms, and serum thyroxine and TRAb underpinned diagnoses. These data come from a study of T cells in Graves' hyperthyroidism and ophthalmopathy. Findings and limits, study-wide: A model of 13 V-J pairs discriminated ophthalmopathy from stable hyperthyroidism. Most clonotypes expanded in thyroid above 0.001 were likewise present in blood.

RNA transcripts were the template for amplifying TCR beta CDR3 regions. With the HTBI primer set, the TCR CDR3 went through a first round of RT-PCR. TCRdb re-called the multiplex PCR reads with MiXCR, one entry per CDR3 protein. The repertoire holds about 610,000 distinct CDR3 sequences, with 14% to 15% as singletons. The chain links TRBV6-1 to TRBJ2-7; 10 positions match TRBD2. The receptor's source is a middle-aged woman with Graves' ophthalmopathy. Sequences were obtained from blood. The CDR3 loop reads CASSLAGAGEQYF. CDR3 in DNA: TGTGCCAGCAGTCTAGCGGGAGCGGGCGAGCAGTACTTC.